The text below deals with one T cell receptor beta chain. These data belong to a study of blood T cell repertoires in COVID-19. On the study more broadly: PBMCs, B-cell-depleted T cells, or T cells were the source of the cDNA or gDNA that made up the material.

There are 16 residues in the CDR3. Germline V lookup: CDR1 SGHNT, CDR2 YYREEE (reference sequence). V trimming: 0 bases; J trimming: 6 bases; junction bases outside the gene matches: 8. The authors' processing: Amplification with reference gene primers provided the estimates of nucleated cell counts. The data were produced by immunoSEQ multiplex PCR, yet TCRdb's version contains in-frame clones alone and is incomplete. V, J and clone size derive from that table, while D and trimming were established from the DNA sequence. The sample contains about 64,000 clones, 90% of which appear only once. The gene calls are TRBV5-4 and TRBJ2-1, with 8 bases identical to TRBD2. The sequenced sample was peripheral blood. This TCR was sampled from a woman older than 75 with active COVID-19. CDR3 DNA sequence: TGTGCCAGCAGCTTGGCCATCGGGAGGGCCATCAATGAGCAGTTCTTC. Translating it yields CASSLAIGRAINEQFF. Combining the CDR3 with reference TRBV5-4 and TRBJ2-1 gives the whole variable domain ETGVTQSPTHLIKTRGQQVTLRCSSQSGHNTVSWYQQALGQGPQFIFQYYREEENGRGNFPPRFSGLQFPNYSSELNVNALELDDSALYLCASSLAIGRAINEQFFGPGTRLTVL.